This entry describes one T cell receptor (beta chain). The antigen it recognizes is unknown. It has no much larger one-base neighbor in the sample; base qualities were not kept. Healthy HIV-negative adults with no recently reported acute infections or vaccinations were included as donors. Every donor was a Caucasian adult living in Nashville, Tennessee, USA. CD4+ T cells were enriched through magnetic negative selection, after which naive cells were positively selected on CD45RA and the remaining negative fraction served as the memory subset. After blood collection by leukapheresis, PBMCs were isolated using Ficoll-Histopaque density gradient centrifugation and then cryopreserved in the vapor phase of liquid nitrogen. Analytical flow cytometry was used to check the purity and quantity of every magnetically sorted T cell population. Genomic DNA was isolated from every sorted fraction and measured by UV absorbance on a Nanodrop 2000c.

This specimen belongs to a study of shared clonotypes between healthy human individuals (dated by TCRdb to 2020 to 2021). General notes on the study: A few men and two women, aged 18 to 49 years, made up the cohort. For each donor, CD4 naive and CD4 memory were each given three plates, CD8 naive was given two plates, and CD8 memory was given one plate. The study deeply sequenced blood TCR repertoires of five healthy adults to estimate repertoire size and the extent of clonotype sharing between individuals. Libraries were prepared and TCR repertoires were sequenced by different laboratories using diverse techniques, in order to increase sequencing depth and limit assay-specific biases. Between about 0.8 and 9.5 billion PBMCs per donor were obtained by leukapheresis. Overall results and qualifications from the work: Incomplete sequencing was indicated by rarefaction of sorted-subset datasets, despite the large sequencing depth. Naive subsets generally had larger estimated clonotype richness than memory subsets. Compared with non-shared clonotypes, clonotypes shared by all four sorted-subset donors had higher generation probabilities. Pairwise subsampling indicated that sequencing depth was expected to affect the degree of clonotype sharing among donors. Sampling was restricted to blood, and TCR repertoires in tissues likely differ from the TCR repertoires found in blood. The genetic and exposure-history diversity represented was limited by the small number of donors. Sharing across a handful of donors was observed for approximately 5% of naive CD4, over 3% of naive CD8, 2% to 2.5% of memory CD4, and over 0.3% of memory CD8 clonotypes.

Trimming takes 5 bases from V and 10 bases from J, and the germline ends sit 11 bases apart. The CDR3 contains 11 residues, cysteine and phenylalanine counted. Left in the record is the CDR3 DNA by itself, 33 bases read in frame from the first base. Looking up the germline V gene (reference sequence) yields CDR1 LNHDA and CDR2 SQIVND. Using the deep immunoSEQ assay, multiplex PCR amplified TCR CDR3 regions from genomic DNA. Extracted genomic DNA from each cell subset was spread evenly across all wells of several immunoSEQ 96-well plates, with each plate serving as a replicate. For sorted subsets, approximately 190 ng of genomic DNA, equivalent to tens of thousands of T cell genomes, went into each replicate PCR. Purified libraries were quantified with a Qubit 3.0 fluorometer, sized on a Bioanalyzer 2100, and re-quantified with the KAPA Library Quantification kit. Every immunoSEQ 96-well plate was sequenced on a dedicated single-read 150-cycle Illumina NextSeq 550 flow cell. The paper's processing steps were these. Because the immunoSEQ output held only junctional sequences and lacked quality scores, the filtering could not match the filtering applied to full-length reads. Sequences were annotated with PyIR, a Python wrapper for IgBLAST v1.9, and V/J genes and CDR3 were assigned using IMGT germline references. Reads were filtered out if the reads had weak V/J assignments (E-value above 1e-6), no CDR3, stop codons, out-of-frame junctions, or ambiguous translated residues. V3J clonotypes were defined as sequences sharing an identical inferred V gene, J gene, and CDR3 amino acid sequence. Percentage overlap between repertoires was calculated by dividing the number of shared unique clonotypes by the size of the smaller repertoire. Richness of each repertoire was evaluated using RTK rarefaction, the Chao1 estimator, and Recon v2.1 estimates of unobserved clonotypes. Generation probabilities were computed with OLGA for all TCRbeta clonotypes obtained by the gDNA method from several donors. Sourced from immuneACCESS, this table was stored by TCRdb with only in-frame sequences that have V and J called. A share of the clones is absent; for the studies checked, an unresolved V gene accounts for under half, and the remainder has no known explanation. From that table come the V and J calls and clone size; the DNA was used to work out D and trimming. Counted in this sample were 1.4 million or so clones; just under 99% of them appeared once. About 0.4% of the sample comes from the top ten.

Recombination linked TRBV19 to TRBJ2-5; the D segment cannot be called with confidence. The clonotype was recovered from a man aged 25 to 40 in good health. The sequenced sample consisted of naive CD4+ T cells sorted from blood. Interpreted using the paper, the cell subset or site label stands for: CD45RA+ positively selected. DNA sequence: TGTGCCAGTAGTTCTGACGGTCTCCAGTACTTC. It is translated as CASSSDGLQYF.